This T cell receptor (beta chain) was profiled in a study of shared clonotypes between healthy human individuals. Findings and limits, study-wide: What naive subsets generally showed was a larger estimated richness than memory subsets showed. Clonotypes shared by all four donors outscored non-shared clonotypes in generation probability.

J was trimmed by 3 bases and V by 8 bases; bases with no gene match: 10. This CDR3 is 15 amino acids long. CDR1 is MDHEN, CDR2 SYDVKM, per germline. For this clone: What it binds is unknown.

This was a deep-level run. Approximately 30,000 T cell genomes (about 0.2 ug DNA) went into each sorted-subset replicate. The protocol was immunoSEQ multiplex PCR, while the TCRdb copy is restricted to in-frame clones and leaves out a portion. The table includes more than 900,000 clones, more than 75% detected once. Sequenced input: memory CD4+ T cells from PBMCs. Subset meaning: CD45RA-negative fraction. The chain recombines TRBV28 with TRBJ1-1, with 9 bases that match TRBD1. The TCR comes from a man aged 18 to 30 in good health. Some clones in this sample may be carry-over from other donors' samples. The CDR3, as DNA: TGTGCCAGCTGCACACCGGGACAGGGTTACACTGAAGCTTTCTTT. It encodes CASCTPGQGYTEAFF. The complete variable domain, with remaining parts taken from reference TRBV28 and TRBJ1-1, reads DVKVTQSSRYLVKRTGEKVFLECVQDMDHENMFWYRQDPGLGLRLIYFSYDVKMKEKGDIPEGYSVSREKKERFSLILESASTNQTSMYLCASCTPGQGYTEAFFGQGTRLTVV.